A single sample is the source of the 31 T cell receptor beta chains below, sequenced in a study of PD-L1 blockade in urothelial cancer. Time point indicated: pretreatment peripheral blood. Profiled with immunoSEQ multiplex PCR; TCRdb holds only in-frame clones, not every one. The sample records 90,000 or so clones, 90% being singletons. Source: PBMCs, taken around atezolizumab (anti-PD-L1) treatment. Receptors originate from a man aged 60 to 75 with urothelial cancer.

This clone was recorded only once. The chain uses TRBV5-4 and TRBJ1-2; possible D gene TRBD1, 5 bases. Trimming took off 1 base at V and 6 bases at J, with 19 bases between the two ends. The CDR3 covers 16 residues. Germline CDR1 reads SGHNT; CDR2 reads YYREEE (reference sequence). The CDR3 loop is CASSLTTWGSKDGYTF. The CDR3 DNA sequence: TGTGCCAGCAGCTTGACGACATGGGGCAGTAAAGATGGCTACACCTTC.

The rearrangement uses TRBV4-3 and TRBJ1-2, with 9 bases aligning to TRBD1. The CDR3 contains 15 residues. Germline assignment: CDR1 LGHNA and CDR2 YSLEER. J was trimmed by 6 bases and V by 0 bases; bases with no gene match: 5. The CDR3 sequence is CASSQEGTGRNGYTF. In DNA, the CDR3 is TGCGCCAGCAGCCAAGAGGGGACAGGGAGGAATGGCTACACCTTC.

This clone appeared a few times. CDR3 in amino acids: CASTSGTGGFGYTF. The CDR3 coding sequence is TGTGCCAGTACGAGCGGGACAGGGGGCTTTGGCTACACCTTC. This chain joins TRBV19 and TRBJ1-2; 12 nucleotides line up with TRBD1. Germline CDR1 LNHDA, CDR2 SQIVND (reference sequence). The trim removed 7 bases at V and 7 bases at J, leaving 7 bases unmatched. The CDR3 extends over 14 amino acids.

The J gene is TRBJ2-3, the V gene TRBV10-3; 7 nucleotides align to TRBD1. Per the germline V gene, CDR1 is ENHRY and CDR2 is SYGVKD. Trimming removed 10 bases from V and 5 bases from J; junction bases left unmatched: 9. The CDR3 totals 13 residues. The CDR3 bases are TGTGCCACCACCAAGGGGGCAGAAGATACGCAGTATTTT. Protein sequence: CATTKGAEDTQYF.

This clone has a single count. The V call is TRBV21-1, the J call TRBJ1-1; TRBD1, as called in the table, went unchecked against the DNA. TRBV21-1 is termed a pseudogene. The CDR3 has 14 residues. CDR3 amino acids: CASNPGQMNTEAFF. DNA of the CDR3: TGTGCCAGCAACCCGGGACAGATGAACACTGAAGCTTTCTTT.

This sequence joins TRBV7-2 and TRBJ2-5, with a tentative D call TRBD1 (6 bases). CDR3 size: 14 residues. The V gene's germline CDR1 is SGHTA and CDR2 FQGNSA. Trimming cost V 5 bases and J 2 bases, with 12 bases left between them. CDR3 in amino acids: CASSARTDQETQYF. As DNA, the CDR3 is TGTGCCAGCAGCGCCCGGACAGATCAAGAGACCCAGTACTTC.

This clone was recorded a few times. The V and J genes are TRBV13 and TRBJ1-6; 8 bases are shared with TRBD1. CDR1 is PRHDT, CDR2 FYEKMQ, per germline (reference sequence). The CDR3 has 16 amino acids. V lost 4 bases, J lost 11 bases, and 13 bases stayed unmatched. In DNA, the CDR3 is TGTGCCAGCAGCTCACCAGGGGCAGGGGGCCTGACACCCCTCCACTTT. It encodes CASSSPGAGGLTPLHF.

The genes are TRBV19 and TRBJ2-7, with D perhaps TRBD1 (8 bases). CDR3 size: 14 residues. V shed 5 bases and J shed 6 bases, with 17 bases lying between them. The V gene's germline CDR1 is LNHDA and CDR2 SQIVND (reference sequence). CDR3 DNA sequence: TGTGCCAGTAGTGCCCGACAGGGGAGGGGCGAGCAGTACTTC. As protein: CASSARQGRGEQYF.

The chain recombines TRBV5-5 with TRBJ1-5, with a weak D call TRBD1 (5 bases). The CDR3 runs 17 residues. Trimming removed 3 bases from V and 1 base from J, with 17 bases in between. From germline, CDR1 is SGHKS and CDR2 YYEKEE (reference sequence). The CDR3 sequence is CASSWGSTGWSNQPQHF. Here the CDR3 DNA reads TGTGCCAGCAGCTGGGGCTCAACGGGTTGGAGCAATCAGCCCCAGCATTTT.

The V and J genes are TRBV9 and TRBJ1-2; 7 bases fit TRBD1. CDR1 and CDR2 from the germline V gene are SGDLS and YYNGEE. The V segment lost 3 bases and the J segment 7 bases; nucleotides outside the gene matches: 9. The CDR3 consists of 14 residues. CDR3 region: CASSGLGQVGGYTF. The CDR3 nucleotides read TGTGCCAGCAGCGGACTCGGACAGGTCGGTGGCTACACCTTC. Combining the CDR3 with reference TRBV9 and TRBJ1-2 gives the whole variable domain DSGVTQTPKHLITATGQRVTLRCSPRSGDLSVYWYQQSLDQGLQFLIQYYNGEERAKGNILERFSAQQFPDLHSELNLSSLELGDSALYFCASSGLGQVGGYTFGSGTRLTVV.

This clone was counted a few times. The chain uses TRBV30 and TRBJ1-1; TRBD1 matches at 7 bases. Germline trimming cut 5 bases from V and 1 base from J; bases unmatched to any gene: 1. Germline-derived CDR1 and CDR2 are GTSNPN and SVGIG (reference sequence). This CDR3 contains 12 residues. The CDR3 DNA is TGTGCCTGGGACAGGGCGAACACTGAAGCTTTCTTT. This sequence encodes CAWDRANTEAFF.

The rearrangement joins TRBV29-1 to TRBJ2-1; TRBD2 agrees at 8 bases. Germline V gene sequence: CDR1 SQVTM, CDR2 ANQGSEA. The ends lost 0 bases at V and 1 base at J; junction bases unmatched: 5. This CDR3 is 16 amino acids long. The CDR3 DNA sequence: TGCAGCGTTGAAGATCCAAGCGGGGGTTCCTACAATGAGCAGTTCTTC. This sequence encodes CSVEDPSGGSYNEQFF.

The chain links TRBV9 to TRBJ2-3; perhaps TRBD2 as D (6 bases). CDR1 and CDR2 from the germline V gene are SGDLS and YYNGEE. CDR3 length equals 16 residues. V lost 0 bases and J lost 6, with 17 bases in between. CDR3 nucleotide sequence: TGTGCCAGCAGCGTAGGGGGCGGGGTGCGATTGGATACGCAGTATTTT. It yields the protein CASSVGGGVRLDTQYF.

This clone was seen once. The junction shows a germline mismatch at one end, possibly a read error. The chain joins TRBV5-1 to TRBJ2-5; 15 bases map to TRBD2. The CDR3 loop spans 15 amino acids. The V gene's germline CDR1 is SGHRS and CDR2 YFSETQ. The CDR3 DNA is TGCGCCAGCAGCCCGGGACTAGCGGGGGGAGAGGCCCAGTACTTC. This translates into CASSPGLAGGEAQYF. The full variable domain, completed using reference TRBV5-1 and TRBJ2-5, is KAGVTQTPRYLIKTRGQQVTLSCSPISGHRSVSWYQQTPGQGLQFLFEYFSETQRNKGNFPGRFSGRQFSNSRSEMNVSTLELGDSALYLCASSPGLAGGEAQYFGPGTRLLVL.

This chain uses TRBV5-6 with TRBJ1-5; the match to TRBD1 covers 8 bases. This CDR3 is 16 amino acids long. The V gene's germline CDR1 is SGHDT and CDR2 YYEEEE. V was clipped by 0 bases and J by 7 bases; unmatched bases: 9. CDR3 DNA: TGTGCCAGCAGCTTGGGTCCAGGGGGCGATCGGCAGCCCCAGCATTTT. It translates to CASSLGPGGDRQPQHF.

This chain connects TRBV4-2 to TRBJ1-4; a possible D gene is TRBD1 (6 bases). Germline CDR1 and CDR2: LGHNA and YNFKEQ. Trimming left V 4 bases short and J 8 bases short, with 11 bases between. There are 13 residues in the CDR3. The chain's CDR3 is CASSPRGREKLFF. CDR3 nucleotide sequence: TGTGCCAGCAGCCCGCGGGGGCGGGAAAAACTGTTTTTT.

For the CDR3, the DNA is TGTGCCAGCAGCATAGGGGGCGTGTACGAGCAGTACTTC. Amino acid sequence: CASSIGGVYEQYF. V usage is TRBV7-2 and J usage is TRBJ2-7; 7 bases are a match to TRBD1. CDR1 SGHTA and CDR2 FQGNSA come from the germline V gene. J gave up 4 bases and V 5 bases, and 5 bases lay outside the gene matches. This CDR3 is built from 13 residues.

V is TRBV6-5 and J is TRBJ2-7; 10 nucleotides match TRBD1. The germline CDR1 and CDR2 sequences are MNHEY and SVGAGI. V dropped 11 bases and J dropped 2; count of bases not matched to a gene: 9. This CDR3 comprises 14 residues. CDR3 sequence: CAGLGQGFPYEQYF. DNA for the CDR3: TGTGCCGGCCTGGGACAGGGGTTCCCCTACGAGCAGTACTTC.

This chain uses TRBV30 with TRBJ2-3; D is perhaps TRBD1 (5 bases). This CDR3 region has 16 residues. Germline loops: CDR1 GTSNPN, CDR2 SVGIG (reference sequence). Between the trimmed V and J ends, which lost 4 bases and 3 bases, there was a span of 20 bases. This CDR3 reads CAWTPLGQGETDTQYF. The CDR3 region has the DNA TGTGCCTGGACCCCTCTAGGTCAGGGTGAAACAGATACGCAGTATTTT.

The chain links TRBV4-3 to TRBJ2-7; 8 positions match TRBD1. The CDR3 has 15 amino acids. Germline V lookup: CDR1 LGHNA, CDR2 YSLEER. Trimming at V came to 0 bases and at J to 4 bases, leaving 5 bases not matched to a gene. DNA for the CDR3: TGCGCCAGCAGCCAAGACTTGACAGGGGTATACGAGCAGTACTTC. It codes for CASSQDLTGVYEQYF.

The V gene is TRBV2, the J gene TRBJ2-3; D call uncertain. Germline CDR1 SNHLY, CDR2 FYNNEI. This CDR3 region has 12 residues. V was shortened by 7 bases and J by 1 base, with 6 bases between the two germline ends. CDR3 coding DNA: TGTGCCAGCACAGAGGGCACAGATACGCAGTATTTT. This sequence encodes CASTEGTDTQYF.

The chain joins TRBV4-1 to TRBJ2-7, with D unclear. Trimming took 4 bases from V and 0 from J, leaving 13 bases between them. The germline V gene has CDR1 MGHRA and CDR2 YSYEKL. This CDR3 has 15 amino acids. The CDR3 here is CASSRLLQASYEQYF. The CDR3 DNA is TGCGCCAGCAGCCGCCTTTTGCAGGCCTCCTACGAGCAGTACTTC.

The rearrangement joins TRBV5-5 to TRBJ1-1; perhaps TRBD1 as D (6 bases). V was pared by 4 bases and J by 2 bases, with 9 bases between. The germline V gene encodes CDR1 SGHKS and CDR2 YYEKEE (reference sequence). The CDR3 is 13 amino acids. In DNA form, the CDR3 reads TGTGCCAGCAGCCTACAGGGAAACACTGAAGCTTTCTTT. Amino acid sequence: CASSLQGNTEAFF.

This clone has just one count. The chain has TRBV7-9 and TRBJ2-5; possible D gene TRBD2, 6 bases. V lost 3 bases, J lost 5 bases, and 10 bases lay in between. The CDR3 length is 13 residues. Germline V gene sequence: CDR1 SEHNR, CDR2 FQNEAQ (reference sequence). The CDR3, as DNA: TGTGCCAGCAGCTTGGGGGGATGGGAGACCCAGTACTTC. This codes for CASSLGGWETQYF.

The gene calls are TRBV4-1 and TRBJ2-6; 10 bases are shared with TRBD1. V dropped 4 bases and J dropped 4; count of bases not matched to a gene: 16. The CDR3 runs to 20 residues. Germline values: CDR1 MGHRA, CDR2 YSYEKL. CDR3 sequence (DNA): TGCGCCAGCAGCCCGCGGACAGGGGGAAGTAGTTCATCCGGGGCCAACGTCCTGACTTTC. Translating gives CASSPRTGGSSSSGANVLTF.

The rearrangement joins TRBV12-2 to TRBJ2-5; the DNA was not used to check the table's D call, TRBD2. TRBV12-2 is listed as a pseudogene. CDR3 size: 17 residues. This CDR3 reads CASRFPGLAGVRETQYF. The DNA of the CDR3 is TGTGCAAGTCGCTTTCCGGGACTAGCGGGGGTACGAGAGACCCAGTACTTC.

The chain is built from TRBV6-5 and TRBJ2-7; 7 bases fit TRBD2. The V gene end was trimmed by 6 bases and the J gene end by 7 bases; junction bases not matched to a gene: 9. Germline lookup yields CDR1 MNHEY and CDR2 SVGAGI. CDR3 length: 13 amino acids. The CDR3 loop is CASRGEWEGEQYF. CDR3 nucleotides: TGTGCCAGCAGAGGGGAATGGGAGGGGGAGCAGTACTTC.

The chain couples TRBV19 to TRBJ1-5; TRBD1 might be the D (6 bases). The CDR3 is made up of 15 amino acids. V gave up 7 bases and J gave up 5 bases, with 18 bases separating them. The germline V gene has CDR1 LNHDA and CDR2 SQIVND (reference sequence). CDR3 bases: TGTGCCAGTACCACCTCGGGGGGCCCCGATCAGCCCCAGCATTTT. Amino acid sequence: CASTTSGGPDQPQHF.

This chain connects TRBV28 to TRBJ2-7, with 8 positions matching TRBD2. J was trimmed by 5 bases and V by 7 bases; bases with no gene match: 7. Germline V CDR1 and CDR2: MDHEN, SYDVKM. The CDR3 spans 13 residues. The DNA for the CDR3 is TGTGCCAGCATCCGGGGGGGGTCCCACGAGCAGTACTTC. It is translated as CASIRGGSHEQYF.

This sequence joins TRBV29-1 and TRBJ2-2; maybe TRBD2 (8 bases). The ends were cut back, 7 bases at V and 8 bases at J, with 20 bases in the middle. Germline lookup yields CDR1 SQVTM and CDR2 ANQGSEA. The CDR3 has 14 residues. CDR3 DNA: TGCAGCGCGGGGGGGACAGACCTATCGGGGGAGCTGTTTTTT. This sequence encodes CSAGGTDLSGELFF.

This clone showed up just once. The rearrangement uses TRBV18 and TRBJ1-1, with D tentatively TRBD1 (6 bases). Looked up from germline, CDR1 is KGHSH and CDR2 is LQKENI. The CDR3 has 17 amino acids. The V end was cut by 3 bases, the J end by 0 bases, with 17 bases between. The CDR3 nucleotides read TGTGCCAGCTCACCCGCGGGGGGCCCCGGGGTGAACACTGAAGCTTTCTTT. The encoded protein is CASSPAGGPGVNTEAFF.